These 29 T cell receptor beta chains share one sample of origin, sequenced in a study of tumor-infiltrating lymphocytes in primary liver carcinoma. Synthesis of TCR beta cDNA was carried out from about 500 ng total RNA with a constant-region primer. Modified slightly, ARM-PCR produced TCR beta libraries over three nested multiplex PCR rounds. Two initial PCR rounds of approximately 10 cycles each paired TRBV1-TRBV30 forward primers with a C-beta reverse primer. TCRdb called the multiplex PCR reads again in MiXCR, with one record for every CDR3 protein. Of around 35,000 distinct CDR3 sequences listed, approximately 82% are singletons. From unsorted bulk tissue weighing about 20-32 mg, DNA and RNA were co-extracted. Material for sequencing was tumor-adjacent normal liver tissue. Receptor source: a man aged 35 to 55 with primary liver carcinoma and hepatitis B virus infection.

Worth noting for this clonotype: This may arise from a read error, as a much more abundant clone is one base away. The conserved closing phenylalanine or tryptophan is absent in this CDR3, likely reflecting a read error. This rearrangement joins TRBV7-9 to TRBJ2-1, with TRBD2 matching over 13 bases. Germline V gene data show CDR1 as SEHNR and CDR2 as FQNEAQ (reference sequence). The CDR3 totals 16 residues. Trimming cost V 5 bases and J 7 bases; bases outside gene matches: 8. The CDR3 is CASSPTSGGLKNEQFL. The CDR3 DNA is TGTGCCAGCAGCCCGACTAGCGGGGGGTTAAAGAATGAGCAGTTCTTA.

For this clonotype: The conserved final phenylalanine or tryptophan is absent from the CDR3, which likely points to a read error. The chain links TRBV28 to TRBJ2-7; D uncertain. The CDR3 is made up of 14 amino acids. V was shortened by 2 bases and J by 3 bases, with 11 bases between the two germline ends. The germline gives CDR1 MDHEN, CDR2 SYDVKM. As DNA, the CDR3 is TGTGCCAGCAGTTTAGTGGACGGGTTCTACGAGCAGTACTTA. Translating gives CASSLVDGFYEQYL.

Concerning this clonotype: Sequence at one end of the junction differs from germline and may be a read error. V usage is TRBV4-1 and J usage is TRBJ2-7; D may be TRBD1 (5 bases). In germline, CDR1 is MGHRA, CDR2 YSYEKL. CDR3 size: 14 residues. CDR3 amino acids: CASSQEDMSYERYF. The DNA of the CDR3 is TGCGCCAGCAGCCAAGAGGACATGAGTTACGAGCGGTACTTC.

A note on this clonotype: Relative to the germline gene, one junction end is altered; a read error may explain this. The CDR3 loop reads CASSLVAGGEAFF. CDR3 in DNA: TGCGCCAGCAGTTTGGTCGCAGGGGGCGAAGCTTTCTTT. The chain uses TRBV5-1 and TRBJ1-1; 8 nucleotides match TRBD1. Germline CDR1 is SGHRS and CDR2 is YFSETQ. There are 13 residues in the CDR3.

About this clonotype: At one end the junction does not follow the germline gene, possibly because of a read error. The rearrangement joins TRBV4-2 to TRBJ1-5; D is possibly TRBD1 (5 bases). Germline V gives CDR1 LGHNA, CDR2 YNFKEQ. The CDR3 is 16 residues long. This CDR3 is CTSSQDSGYSNQPKHF. CDR3 DNA sequence: TGTACCAGCAGCCAGGATTCAGGGTATAGCAATCAGCCCAAGCATTTT.

Comments on this clonotype: Sequence at one end of the junction differs from germline and may be a read error. The CDR3 sequence: CTSSLGQGAYNEQFF. CDR3 nucleotides: TGCACCAGCAGCTTGGGACAGGGTGCCTACAATGAGCAATTCTTC. V gene TRBV5-1 combines with J gene TRBJ2-1; 9 positions agree with TRBD1. The CDR3 is 15 amino acids. Germline V lookup: CDR1 SGHRS, CDR2 YFSETQ.

Note on this clonotype: At one of its ends the junction is not consistent with the germline gene, which may arise from a read error. The rearrangement uses TRBV6-6 and TRBJ1-3, with D unresolved. Germline V gene data show CDR1 as MNHNY and CDR2 as SVGAGI (reference sequence). This CDR3 has 15 residues. Here the CDR3 reads CASSCSENSGNTIYF. DNA for the CDR3: TGTGCCAGCAGTTGCTCGGAGAACTCTGGGAACACCATATATTTT.

This clonotype has a count of ten or more. This sequence joins TRBV5-6 and TRBJ1-1, with D unclear. Trimming stripped 6 bases from V and 4 bases from J, with 13 bases between. The CDR3 is 13 amino acids. CDR1 is SGHDT, CDR2 YYEEEE, per germline. The CDR3: CASTNTVGTEAFF. CDR3 in DNA: TGTGCCAGCACCAACACAGTGGGCACTGAAGCTTTCTTT.

Notes on this clonotype: At one boundary the junction diverges from the germline segment, which might be a read error. This chain links TRBV6-5 with TRBJ2-2; the D gene is possibly TRBD2 (5 bases). There are 13 residues in the CDR3. The germline V gene has CDR1 MNHEY and CDR2 SVGAGI. Here the CDR3 reads CVSSEAQNGELVF. The CDR3 bases are TGTGTCAGCAGTGAAGCCCAGAATGGGGAGCTGGTTTTT.

The chain recombines TRBV7-9 with TRBJ2-3, with TRBD2 matching over 8 bases. Germline CDR1 is SEHNR and CDR2 is FQNEAQ (reference sequence). The CDR3 sequence is 15 residues long. The CDR3 protein is CVGSPLAAGDDTQYF. CDR3 in DNA: TGTGTCGGCAGCCCACTGGCAGCGGGAGATGATACGCAGTATTTT.

As regards this clonotype: At one boundary the junction diverges from the germline segment, which might be a read error. The V call is TRBV11-2, the J call TRBJ2-5; perhaps TRBD2 as D (5 bases). The CDR3 is 16 amino acids. Germline V CDR1 and CDR2: SGHAT, FQNNGV. CDR3 region: CASSLESGMSNETQYF. CDR3 bases: TGTGCAAGCAGCTTAGAGTCCGGGATGTCGAATGAGACCCAGTACTTC.

For this clonotype: At one end, the junction sequence differs from germline, possibly due to a read error. This chain joins TRBV11-2 and TRBJ2-5; D not certain. Germline CDR1 reads SGHAT; CDR2 reads FQNNGV. CDR3 length: 11 residues. This CDR3 reads CASSLGKTHYF. CDR3 sequence (DNA): TGTGCCAGCAGTTTGGGGAAGACCCATTACTTC. Looking up the rest from reference TRBV11-2 and TRBJ2-5 gives the full variable domain: EAGVAQSPRYKIIEKRQSVAFWCNPISGHATLYWYQQILGQGPKLLIQFQNNGVVDDSQLPKDRFSAERLKGVDSTLKIQPAKLEDSAVYLCASSLGKTHYFGPGTRLLVL.

A note on this clonotype: Without the conserved terminal phenylalanine or tryptophan, this CDR3 likely stems from a read error. The rearrangement joins TRBV30 to TRBJ2-1; 10 positions agree with TRBD2. Germline lookup yields CDR1 GTSNPN and CDR2 SVGIG (reference sequence). The CDR3 length is 14 residues. Losses at the gene ends were 0 bases for V and 13 bases for J; bases not matched to a gene: 9. CDR3 protein: CAWSVQRGGPRQFS. CDR3 DNA: TGTGCCTGGAGTGTACAGCGGGGGGGGCCCCGACAGTTCTCA.

About this clonotype: Germline and junction disagree at one end, which may indicate a read error. V is TRBV4-1 and J is TRBJ1-1, with D unresolved. Germline CDR1 reads MGHRA; CDR2 reads YSYEKL. The CDR3 has 15 amino acids. The CDR3 region has the DNA TGCGCCGGCAGCCAATACAGCGAACAGAACATTGAAGCTTTCTTT. Translating gives CAGSQYSEQNIEAFF.

Notes on this clonotype: The junction does not match germline at one end; this may be a read error. This chain connects TRBV6-5 to TRBJ2-2; 7 bases fit TRBD2. Looked up from germline, CDR1 is MNHEY and CDR2 is SVGAGI. The CDR3 covers 18 residues. Written as DNA, the CDR3 is TGTGCCAGCAGCTACTCGAGCGGGTTGGGAGGGAACACCGGGGAGTTGTTTTTT. Translation: CASSYSSGLGGNTGELFF.

The V gene is TRBV19, the J gene TRBJ2-1; TRBD2 matches 8 bases. V trimming: 9 bases; J trimming: 4 bases; junction bases outside the gene matches: 11. The CDR3 has 15 residues. The germline V gene encodes CDR1 LNHDA and CDR2 SQIVND (reference sequence). CDR3 sequence: CARSPSGLDYNEQFF. The DNA of the CDR3 is TGTGCCAGAAGTCCCTCGGGACTAGATTACAATGAGCAGTTCTTC.

As for this clonotype: Being one base from a much bigger clone, this may be a read error. The chain combines TRBV7-8 with TRBJ2-1; TRBD2 matches 7 bases. Germline V CDR1 and CDR2: SGHVS, FQNEAQ. This CDR3 spans 17 amino acids. Trimming removed 4 bases from V and 5 bases from J; junction bases left unmatched: 14. Written as DNA, the CDR3 is TGTGCCAGCAGCTCAGTGGAGTTAGTGGGAGGGCACAATGAGCAGTTCTTC. It encodes CASSSVELVGGHNEQFF.

Points on this clonotype: A read error may be the cause here, since a much bigger clone is one base away. This chain uses TRBV5-1 with TRBJ2-2; 7 positions match TRBD2. V shed 0 bases and J 7 bases; nucleotides not matched to a gene: 15. The germline V gene has CDR1 SGHRS and CDR2 YFSETQ. CDR3 length: 18 amino acids. The CDR3 sequence is CASSLATLADSFIGELFF. The CDR3, as DNA: TGCGCCAGCAGCTTGGCTACCCTAGCGGACTCTTTCATCGGGGAGCTGTTTTTT.

About this clonotype itself: Germline and junction disagree at one end, which may indicate a read error. The chain has TRBV29-1 and TRBJ2-5, with a possible D match to TRBD1 (7 bases). Germline V gene lookup returns CDR1 SQVTM and CDR2 ANQGSEA. CDR3 length: 11 amino acids. The CDR3, as DNA: TGTGGGGGAAATGCAGGGGGGACCCTGTATTTC. Translation: CGGNAGGTLYF.

As regards this clonotype: Compared with germline, one end of the junction differs, possibly owing to a read error. The DNA of the CDR3 is TGTGTCAGCAGCCCGCACTCCGGGGTGAGTGGAAACGCCATACATTTT. This sequence encodes CVSSPHSGVSGNAIHF. The chain has TRBV7-9 and TRBJ1-3; no definite D call. CDR3 length equals 16 residues. Germline V gene data show CDR1 as SEHNR and CDR2 as FQNEAQ (reference sequence).

As for this clonotype: Since the CDR3 does not end with the conserved phenylalanine or tryptophan, this likely comes from a read error. This rearrangement joins TRBV29-1 to TRBJ1-2; D might be TRBD1 (6 bases). The germline V gene has CDR1 SQVTM and CDR2 ANQGSEA. This CDR3 is built from 12 residues. This chain's CDR3 is CNVDSGVGGYTS. The DNA of the CDR3 is TGCAACGTTGACTCAGGGGTAGGCGGCTACACCTCC.

This sequence joins TRBV4-1 and TRBJ2-1, with D possibly TRBD2 on 5 matching bases. V lost 4 bases and J lost 9, with 16 bases in between. The germline V gene has CDR1 MGHRA and CDR2 YSYEKL. The CDR3 is 14 amino acids. The CDR3 DNA sequence: TGCGCCAGCAGCCTGGCGGGTTTAGTAAGTGAGCAGTTCTTC. It translates to CASSLAGLVSEQFF.

This clonotype was detected many times. The chain links TRBV6-4 to TRBJ2-3, with TRBD2 matching 7 bases. The CDR3 runs to 14 residues. Losses at the gene ends were 2 bases for V and 4 bases for J; bases not matched to a gene: 3. The V gene's germline CDR1 is MRHNA and CDR2 SNTAGT. The CDR3 reads CASSDGGSADTQYF. The DNA of the CDR3 is TGTGCCAGCAGTGACGGCGGGAGTGCAGATACGCAGTATTTT.

As to this clonotype: The final CDR3 position lacks the conserved phenylalanine or tryptophan, pointing to a likely read error. The chain is built from TRBV4-1 and TRBJ2-1; D perhaps matches TRBD2 (6 bases). CDR1 MGHRA and CDR2 YSYEKL come from the germline V gene. The CDR3 extends over 14 amino acids. Here the CDR3 DNA reads TGCGCCGGCAGCCAAGCGGGTTTAGTAAGTGAGCAGTTCGTC. This encodes CAGSQAGLVSEQFV.

The chain carries TRBV29-1 and TRBJ2-3, with 13 bases aligning to TRBD2. From germline, CDR1 is SQVTM and CDR2 ANQGSEA. The CDR3 covers 15 residues. V was pared by 6 bases and J by 7 bases, with 10 bases of the junction left unmatched. CDR3 sequence (DNA): TGCAGCGTGAGGACTAGCGGGAGCGGGGGATATACGCAGTATTTT. As protein: CSVRTSGSGGYTQYF.

The rearrangement uses TRBV28 and TRBJ1-5; maybe TRBD1 (5 bases). The ends were cut back, 3 bases at V and 16 bases at J, with 22 bases in the middle. Germline V gene sequence: CDR1 MDHEN, CDR2 SYDVKM. The CDR3 is 14 amino acids. The CDR3 spells CASSFQGATQPHHF. CDR3 DNA: TGTGCCAGCAGTTTCCAGGGAGCTACTCAACCGCACCATTTT.

This clonotype was recorded many times. This chain links TRBV20-1 with TRBJ2-1, with D possibly TRBD1 on 6 matching bases. Between the trimmed V and J ends, which lost 1 base and 7 bases, there was a span of 20 bases. The CDR3 loop spans 16 amino acids. The V gene's germline CDR1 is DFQATT and CDR2 SNEGSKA (reference sequence). CDR3: CSARVYGQGRENEQFF. In DNA form, the CDR3 reads TGCAGTGCTAGAGTCTACGGGCAGGGGAGAGAAAATGAGCAGTTCTTC.

This chain uses TRBV6-6 with TRBJ2-1, with unresolved D. The germline CDR1 and CDR2 sequences are MNHNY and SVGAGI (reference sequence). The CDR3 has 13 residues. Trimming removed 7 bases at V and 1 base at J, with 8 bases between. CDR3 loop: CASTSQSYNEQFF. The CDR3 DNA sequence: TGTGCCAGCACGAGTCAGTCCTACAATGAGCAGTTCTTC.

V usage is TRBV10-3 and J usage is TRBJ1-4; D gene unclear. Trimming pared 10 bases from V and 0 bases from J, leaving 21 bases between. In germline, CDR1 is ENHRY, CDR2 SYGVKD. This CDR3 region has 17 residues. CDR3 nucleotides: TGTGCCACCAATGGAGGGCCGGGTACTGCAACTAATGAAAAACTGTTTTTT. As protein: CATNGGPGTATNEKLFF.